The 24 T cell receptor beta chains given below trace back to one sample, sequenced in a study of T cells in Graves' hyperthyroidism and ophthalmopathy. What was amplified from RNA transcripts were TCR beta CDR3 regions. HTBI primers drove first-round RT-PCR of the TCR CDR3. TCRdb processed the multiplex PCR reads anew with MiXCR; each CDR3 protein has one entry. Here the sample spans approximately 640,000 distinct CDR3 sequences, about 45% being singletons. Source material: peripheral blood or thyroid tissue (not recorded which). These receptors were collected from an adult man with Graves' disease, either hyperthyroidism or ophthalmopathy (not recorded which).

This clonotype occurred many times. J is TRBJ2-7 and V is TRBV10-1, with D possibly matching TRBD1 (6 bases). The CDR3 is made up of 13 amino acids. Germline-derived CDR1 and CDR2 are WNHNN and SYGVQD (reference sequence). V was clipped by 3 bases and J by 6 bases, with 12 bases between them. The CDR3 spells CASSEWQGREQYF. DNA of the CDR3: TGCGCCAGCAGTGAATGGCAGGGGCGCGAGCAGTACTTC.

The chain is built from TRBV20-1 and TRBJ1-1; D remains ambiguous. The CDR3 has 12 amino acids. Trimming left V 3 bases short and J 2 bases short, with 7 bases between. CDR1 is DFQATT, CDR2 SNEGSKA, per germline (reference sequence). CDR3 amino acids: CSASSGNTEAFF. CDR3 sequence (DNA): TGCAGTGCTAGCTCGGGTAACACTGAAGCTTTCTTT.

The chain recombines TRBV29-1 with TRBJ1-1; D may be TRBD1 (5 bases). Germline-derived CDR1 and CDR2 are SQVTM and ANQGSEA. This CDR3 spans 10 amino acids. Trimming removed 7 bases from V and 11 bases from J, with 14 bases in between. For the CDR3, the DNA is TGCAGCGGGGACGAGTTTGGGGCTTTCTTT. Translating it yields CSGDEFGAFF.

This clonotype turned up a few times. The V gene is TRBV5-1, the J gene TRBJ1-1; D remains unclear. V lost 5 bases to trimming and J lost 0 bases, with 11 bases between them. The CDR3 is 14 amino acids. In germline, CDR1 is SGHRS, CDR2 YFSETQ. The CDR3 protein is CASREGRLNTEAFF. The CDR3 coding sequence is TGCGCCAGCAGAGAGGGCAGACTGAACACTGAAGCTTTCTTT.

This clonotype was seen just once. V usage is TRBV20-1 and J usage is TRBJ1-1, with a tentative D call TRBD1 (5 bases). This CDR3 spans 14 amino acids. V shed 3 bases and J shed 0 bases, with 11 bases lying between them. Germline values: CDR1 DFQATT, CDR2 SNEGSKA (reference sequence). The CDR3 spells CSASSGALNTEAFF. CDR3 coding DNA: TGCAGTGCTAGCTCCGGGGCCTTGAACACTGAAGCTTTCTTT.

This chain connects TRBV20-1 to TRBJ2-7, with 7 bases identical to TRBD1. This CDR3 is built from 13 residues. The V gene's germline CDR1 is DFQATT and CDR2 SNEGSKA (reference sequence). Trimming removed 4 bases from V and 1 base from J; junction bases left unmatched: 4. The CDR3, as DNA: TGCAGTGCTATTCGGGGACAGTCCTACGAGCAGTACTTC. It yields the protein CSAIRGQSYEQYF.

Written as DNA, the CDR3 is TGCGCCAGCAGCCAAGCAGGGAGCTACGGAGCTTTCTTT. Translating it yields CASSQAGSYGAFF. The chain combines TRBV4-3 with TRBJ1-1; TRBD1 is a possible D gene (5 bases). The V gene's germline CDR1 is LGHNA and CDR2 YSLEER. V lost 1 base and J lost 10, with 13 bases in between. This CDR3 is 13 amino acids long.

The rearrangement uses TRBV15 and TRBJ1-2; possibly TRBD1 for D (5 bases). The V gene's germline CDR1 is LNHNV and CDR2 YYDKDF (reference sequence). The CDR3 spans 14 residues. V was shortened by 0 bases and J by 6 bases, with 11 bases between the two germline ends. This CDR3 reads CATSRDRPGNGYTF. DNA for the CDR3: TGTGCCACCAGCAGAGATCGGCCAGGGAATGGCTACACCTTC.

Many counts were recorded for this clonotype. The CDR3 DNA is TGCAGTGCCCCTTCGGCGTCGAGCGAGACCCAGTACTTC. Its protein product is CSAPSASSETQYF. The rearrangement uses TRBV20-1 and TRBJ2-5; D ambiguous. The CDR3 runs to 13 residues. V was shortened by 6 bases and J by 5 bases, with 16 bases between the two germline ends. Germline assignment: CDR1 DFQATT and CDR2 SNEGSKA (reference sequence).

This clonotype has just a few counts. V usage is TRBV5-1 and J usage is TRBJ1-2; TRBD1 matches 11 bases. The germline gives CDR1 SGHRS, CDR2 YFSETQ. The CDR3 is 16 amino acids. The junction had 9 bases not matched to a gene; V was cut back by 3 bases and J by 5 bases. CDR3 loop: CASSSFLGTGGYGYTF. The CDR3 coding sequence is TGCGCCAGCAGCTCATTTCTAGGGACAGGGGGTTATGGCTACACCTTC.

This clonotype was recorded at least ten times. V usage is TRBV5-1 and J usage is TRBJ1-6, with 7 bases lining up with TRBD1. V shed 2 bases, J shed 7 bases, and the junction held 6 bases outside the gene matches. CDR1 is SGHRS, CDR2 YFSETQ, per germline. This CDR3 spans 15 amino acids. The CDR3 protein is CASSFGRGSNSPLHF. The CDR3 coding sequence is TGCGCCAGCAGCTTTGGCAGGGGGAGCAATTCACCCCTCCACTTT.

The gene calls are TRBV7-2 and TRBJ2-7; 8 nucleotides line up with TRBD2. The CDR3 totals 23 residues. Germline CDR1 SGHTA, CDR2 FQGNSA. J gave up 0 bases and V 4 bases, and 29 bases lay outside the gene matches. DNA of the CDR3: TGTGCCAGCAGCTCCCCCCGATTCGAGACAGGAAAAAGAGGCGGGAGGAGCTCCTACGAGCAGTACTTC. Residues: CASSSPRFETGKRGGRSSYEQYF.

A word on this clonotype: It may be a read error: a sequence one base away is much more abundant. V gene TRBV2 combines with J gene TRBJ1-2; the D is unclear. Germline lookup yields CDR1 SNHLY and CDR2 FYNNEI. Trimming left V 2 bases short and J 4 bases short, with 8 bases between. The CDR3 consists of 13 residues. CDR3 bases: TGTGCCAGCAGTGAACACCGTCCCTATGGCTACACCTTC. Protein: CASSEHRPYGYTF.

This clonotype has at least ten counts. The genes are TRBV2 and TRBJ1-5; perhaps TRBD1 as D (5 bases). V lost 3 bases, J lost 5 bases, and 8 bases lay in between. CDR3 size: 13 residues. The germline gives CDR1 SNHLY, CDR2 FYNNEI. This CDR3 is CASSEAGHQPQHF. The DNA for the CDR3 is TGTGCCAGCAGTGAGGCGGGGCATCAGCCCCAGCATTTT.

This clonotype has ten or more counts. The chain combines TRBV7-9 with TRBJ1-2; 7 bases are a match to TRBD1. The CDR3 covers 12 residues. CDR1 and CDR2 from the germline V gene are SEHNR and FQNEAQ (reference sequence). V lost 5 bases to trimming and J lost 6 bases; unmatched junction nucleotides: 3. CDR3 loop: CASSLDRDGYTF. The DNA of the CDR3 is TGTGCCAGCAGCCTCGACAGGGATGGCTACACCTTC.

Concerning this clonotype: This may come from a read error, since a much larger clone is one base off. Because it lacks the conserved phenylalanine or tryptophan at the end, this CDR3 is likely a read error. The chain has TRBV10-3 and TRBJ1-5; D call uncertain. V was cut by 3 bases and J by 3 bases, with 9 bases left in between. This CDR3 is built from 14 residues. CDR1 is ENHRY and CDR2 is SYGVKD in the germline V gene. This chain's CDR3 is CAISEASSNQPQHS. The CDR3 DNA is TGTGCCATCAGTGAAGCCAGCTCCAATCAGCCCCAGCATTCT.

Concerning this clonotype: Since a much larger clone is just one base distant, this may be a read error. The chain carries TRBV7-9 and TRBJ2-7, with D possibly TRBD1 on 6 matching bases. This CDR3 is built from 12 residues. Looked up from germline, CDR1 is SEHNR and CDR2 is FQNEAQ (reference sequence). Trimming removed 4 bases at V and 7 bases at J, with 11 bases between. CDR3 residues: CASSSGHREQYF. DNA of the CDR3: TGTGCCAGCAGCTCGGGACATCGGGAGCAGTACTTC.

In its sample, this clonotype was seen many times. The J gene is TRBJ1-5, the V gene TRBV2, with 9 bases identical to TRBD1. The CDR3 runs 13 residues. Germline V gene data show CDR1 as SNHLY and CDR2 as FYNNEI. With V trimmed by 6 bases and J by 7 bases, 4 bases remained unmatched. In nucleotides, the CDR3 is TGTGCCAGCAGGGGACAGGGTGGACAGCCCCAGCATTTT. Translated, it gives CASRGQGGQPQHF.

The rearrangement joins TRBV13 to TRBJ1-3; D unresolved. The V end lost 10 bases, the J end lost 0 bases, and 10 bases lay between the germline ends. CDR1 and CDR2 (germline): PRHDT, FYEKMQ (reference sequence). This CDR3 region has 13 residues. The CDR3: CATQAGSGNTIYF. The CDR3 coding sequence is TGTGCCACCCAAGCTGGCTCTGGAAACACCATATATTTT.

The rearrangement links TRBV20-1 to TRBJ2-5; 13 nucleotides agree with TRBD2. The CDR3 covers 15 residues. V lost 1 base to trimming and J lost 3 bases; unmatched junction nucleotides: 2. Germline CDR1 DFQATT, CDR2 SNEGSKA (reference sequence). CDR3 in DNA: TGCAGTGCTAGAGGGGGGACTAGCGGGGAAGAGACCCAGTACTTC. Protein sequence: CSARGGTSGEETQYF.

The V and J genes are TRBV7-2 and TRBJ1-5, with D possibly TRBD1 on 6 matching bases. The V end was cut by 6 bases, the J end by 0 bases, with 18 bases between. The CDR3 has 17 residues. Germline loops: CDR1 SGHTA, CDR2 FQGNSA. CDR3 in amino acids: CASRRRAQGDSNQPQHF. The CDR3 DNA reads TGTGCCAGCAGGCGGAGGGCACAGGGAGATAGCAATCAGCCCCAGCATTTT.

In its sample, this clonotype was seen many times. The chain employs TRBV5-6 and TRBJ1-4, with 8 bases aligning to TRBD1. J was trimmed by 8 bases and V by 4 bases; bases with no gene match: 10. The CDR3 sequence is 15 residues long. CDR1 SGHDT and CDR2 YYEEEE come from the germline V gene. The CDR3: CASSDEGQGNEKLFF. Written as DNA, the CDR3 is TGTGCCAGCAGCGATGAAGGACAGGGTAACGAAAAACTGTTTTTT.

This rearrangement joins TRBV19 to TRBJ2-5; perhaps TRBD1 as D (6 bases). The CDR3 is 14 amino acids. V lost 5 bases, J lost 3 bases, and 13 bases lay in between. Germline V lookup: CDR1 LNHDA, CDR2 SQIVND (reference sequence). The CDR3 DNA is TGTGCCAGTAGTGAGGGGGTAGGCAAAGAGACCCAGTACTTC. The encoded protein is CASSEGVGKETQYF.

V usage is TRBV12-3 or TRBV12-4 and J usage is TRBJ1-1, with TRBD1 identical over 8 bases. V gave up 3 bases and J gave up 2 bases; unmatched junction bases: 8. The CDR3 runs to 16 residues. The CDR3 spells CASSFRDRSPNTEAFF. Here the CDR3 DNA reads TGTGCCAGCAGTTTCCGGGACAGGTCCCCCAACACTGAAGCTTTCTTT.